These 31 T cell receptor beta chains were all obtained from the same sample, sequenced in a study of response to subunit inactivated influenza vaccine. TCRdb called the RT-PCR reads again in MiXCR, with one record for every CDR3 protein. The data hold about 620,000 distinct CDR3 sequences, with 10% to 12% observed a single time. Separately, the same data were catalogued under a study of T cells expressing NK-cell markers. This second report adds: The TCR beta cDNA came from 5'RACE template switching with UMIs.

The sample in question was PBMCs from blood, obtained on the day of vaccination. These TCRs come from a man aged 50 or older who received an inactivated influenza vaccine.

The CDR3 nucleotides read TGTGCCAGCAGCTTGGTCGCCCGCCCAGATACGCAGTATTTT. This gives the protein CASSLVARPDTQYF. This chain joins TRBV5-4 and TRBJ2-3; no reliable D call. The ends were cut back, 0 bases at V and 4 bases at J, with 9 bases in the middle. In germline, CDR1 is SGHNT, CDR2 YYREEE (reference sequence). The CDR3 runs to 14 residues.

The chain joins TRBV20-1 to TRBJ2-7; D may be TRBD1 (5 bases). Germline lookup yields CDR1 DFQATT and CDR2 SNEGSKA (reference sequence). V lost 1 base and J lost 0, with 10 bases in between. This CDR3 is built from 14 residues. CDR3 amino acids: CSARGGEISYEQYF. As DNA, the CDR3 is TGCAGTGCTAGAGGGGGCGAGATCTCCTACGAGCAGTACTTC.

CDR3 amino acids: CSVGLGYGYTF. In DNA form, the CDR3 reads TGCAGCGTCGGGTTGGGCTATGGCTACACCTTC. The chain employs TRBV29-1 and TRBJ1-2, with unresolved D. The CDR3 consists of 11 residues. The germline V gene encodes CDR1 SQVTM and CDR2 ANQGSEA. With 6 bases removed from V and 4 bases from J, the gap between germline ends came to 9 bases.

The chain is built from TRBV20-1 and TRBJ2-3; possible D gene TRBD2, 6 bases. Per the germline V gene, CDR1 is DFQATT and CDR2 is SNEGSKA (reference sequence). The length of the CDR3 is 15 residues. V was pared by 6 bases and J by 0 bases, with 16 bases between. CDR3 sequence reads: CSASIGGTSTDTQYF. CDR3 coding DNA: TGCAGTGCCAGTATCGGGGGTACTAGCACAGATACGCAGTATTTT.

This clonotype was observed many times. This sequence joins TRBV2 and TRBJ2-7, with a possible D match to TRBD1 (5 bases). Germline values: CDR1 SNHLY, CDR2 FYNNEI. The germline V and J ends were trimmed by 6 bases and 3 bases, with 21 bases remaining between them. This CDR3 spans 16 amino acids. The CDR3 loop reads CASSPGVRSGLYEQYF. CDR3 coding DNA: TGTGCCAGCAGCCCTGGAGTTCGTTCAGGGCTCTACGAGCAGTACTTC. Supplemented by reference TRBV2 and TRBJ2-7, the full variable domain reads EPEVTQTPSHQVTQMGQEVILRCVPISNHLYFYWYRQILGQKVEFLVSFYNNEISEKSEIFDDQFSVERPDGSNFTLKIRSTKLEDSAMYFCASSPGVRSGLYEQYFGPGTRLTVT.

The rearrangement joins TRBV3-1 to TRBJ2-1, with D perhaps being TRBD1 or TRBD2 (5 bases each). The V and J ends lost 8 bases and 5 bases respectively, with 16 bases between them. The CDR3 runs to 14 residues. Germline V gene sequence: CDR1 LGHDT, CDR2 YNNKEL (reference sequence). The CDR3 bases are TGTGCCAGCGCCAGGGTGGGAGACCACAATGAGCAGTTCTTC. Encoded protein: CASARVGDHNEQFF.

The rearrangement links TRBV5-1 to TRBJ2-5; tentatively, D is TRBD1 or TRBD2 (6 bases each). The CDR3 totals 15 residues. Trimming stripped 3 bases from V and 7 bases from J, with 19 bases between. Germline loops: CDR1 SGHRS, CDR2 YFSETQ. CDR3 amino acids: CASSSATGGVGTQYF. The CDR3 nucleotides read TGCGCCAGCAGCTCGGCGACAGGAGGGGTCGGGACCCAGTACTTC.

This clonotype was counted a few times. J is TRBJ1-3 and V is TRBV28; D remains ambiguous. CDR3 length equals 16 residues. Germline V gene sequence: CDR1 MDHEN, CDR2 SYDVKM. V lost 6 bases and J lost 0, with 15 bases in between. The CDR3 sequence is CASSSGGGHSGNTIYF. DNA of the CDR3: TGTGCCAGCAGCTCTGGTGGCGGCCACTCTGGAAACACCATATATTTT.

This clonotype has more than one count but fewer than ten. The rearrangement uses TRBV6-1 and TRBJ1-4; 8 bases align to TRBD1. Germline values: CDR1 MNHNS, CDR2 SASEGT. The CDR3 covers 14 residues. With V trimmed by 5 bases and J by 10 bases, 9 bases remained unmatched. DNA of the CDR3: TGTGCCAGCAGTACAGGGGGGGGATTTGGAAAACTGTTTTTT. Its translation is CASSTGGGFGKLFF.

At least ten counts were recorded for this clonotype. The chain uses TRBV25-1 and TRBJ2-7; 11 nucleotides line up with TRBD2. The V and J ends lost 4 bases and 2 bases, in that order; junction bases with no gene match: 1. The CDR3 consists of 14 residues. Germline loops: CDR1 MGHDK, CDR2 SYGVNS. The CDR3 reads CASSGLAGTYEQYF. The CDR3 coding sequence is TGTGCCAGCAGTGGACTAGCGGGAACCTACGAGCAGTACTTC.

The gene calls are TRBV5-1 and TRBJ1-1; D remains unclear. V was clipped by 2 bases and J by 6 bases, with 11 bases between them. CDR3 length equals 13 residues. Per the germline V gene, CDR1 is SGHRS and CDR2 is YFSETQ. CDR3 region: CASSLRSNAEAFF. CDR3 nucleotide sequence: TGCGCCAGCAGCTTAAGGAGTAACGCTGAAGCTTTCTTT.

This chain links TRBV28 with TRBJ2-7, with 7 bases lining up with TRBD1. Germline V lookup: CDR1 MDHEN, CDR2 SYDVKM. With V trimmed by 2 bases and J by 3 bases, 7 bases remained unmatched. The CDR3 runs to 15 residues. The CDR3 nucleotides read TGTGCCAGCAGTTTAGGCCAGGGGGATTTCTACGAGCAGTACTTC. Residues: CASSLGQGDFYEQYF. Full variable domain (rest looked up from reference TRBV28 and TRBJ2-7): DVKVTQSSRYLVKRTGEKVFLECVQDMDHENMFWYRQDPGLGLRLIYFSYDVKMKEKGDIPEGYSVSREKKERFSLILESASTNQTSMYLCASSLGQGDFYEQYFGPGTRLTVT.

This clonotype was seen more than once but under ten times. The chain has TRBV7-9 and TRBJ2-3, with D perhaps being TRBD1 or TRBD2 (5 bases each). V was trimmed by 4 bases and J by 0 bases, leaving 14 bases between them. This CDR3 region has 16 residues. CDR1 is SEHNR, CDR2 FQNEAQ, per germline (reference sequence). Here the CDR3 reads CASSSPRDLSTDTQYF. The CDR3 coding sequence is TGTGCCAGCAGCTCCCCACGGGACCTTAGCACAGATACGCAGTATTTT.

This clonotype has a handful of counts. The chain joins TRBV3-1 to TRBJ1-4, with TRBD1 identical over 10 bases. V shed 2 bases and J 6 bases; nucleotides not matched to a gene: 9. Looked up from germline, CDR1 is LGHDT and CDR2 is YNNKEL (reference sequence). This CDR3 spans 17 amino acids. This CDR3 reads CASSQTGPGTGDEKLFF. The CDR3 nucleotides are TGTGCCAGCAGCCAAACTGGACCCGGGACAGGGGATGAAAAACTGTTTTTT.

This clonotype has only a few counts. The chain couples TRBV29-1 to TRBJ2-5, with D unresolved. In germline, CDR1 is SQVTM, CDR2 ANQGSEA. The CDR3 totals 13 residues. Trimming pared 6 bases from V and 2 bases from J, leaving 13 bases between. CDR3 in DNA: TGCAGCGTCGCATTCAGGATTCAAGAGACCCAGTACTTC. Translating gives CSVAFRIQETQYF.

This sequence joins TRBV18 and TRBJ2-2; D is ambiguous. Germline assignment: CDR1 KGHSH and CDR2 LQKENI. The CDR3 consists of 16 residues. The V end was cut by 2 bases, the J end by 6 bases, with 16 bases between. The CDR3 spells CASSPRDVFGAGELFF. DNA for the CDR3: TGTGCCAGCTCACCAAGAGATGTTTTTGGGGCCGGGGAGCTGTTTTTT.

This clonotype came up many times. The J gene is TRBJ2-2, the V gene TRBV4-3; possibly TRBD1 for D (6 bases). CDR3 length: 18 residues. Trimming removed 3 bases at V and 0 bases at J, with 17 bases between. In germline, CDR1 is LGHNA, CDR2 YSLEER. CDR3 sequence: CASSQGGIRTANTGELFF. The CDR3 DNA reads TGCGCCAGCAGCCAGGGTGGAATCAGGACAGCGAACACCGGGGAGCTGTTTTTT.

The chain employs TRBV28 and TRBJ1-4, with a weak D call TRBD1 (5 bases). The germline gives CDR1 MDHEN, CDR2 SYDVKM. The CDR3 loop spans 12 amino acids. The V gene lost 8 bases and the J gene lost 6 bases, with 10 bases spanning the gap. The CDR3 coding sequence is TGTGCCAGCCGGGACGCCGATGAAAAACTGTTTTTT. Translation gives CASRDADEKLFF. Variable domain in full (rest from reference TRBV28 and TRBJ1-4): DVKVTQSSRYLVKRTGEKVFLECVQDMDHENMFWYRQDPGLGLRLIYFSYDVKMKEKGDIPEGYSVSREKKERFSLILESASTNQTSMYLCASRDADEKLFFGSGTQLSVL.

The CDR3 region has the DNA TGTGCCAGCAGCGGTAGCGGGGGTGGGCAAGAGACCCAGTACTTC. It specifies CASSGSGGGQETQYF. The chain has TRBV11-2 and TRBJ2-5; 9 nucleotides line up with TRBD2. Trimming at V came to 5 bases and at J to 2 bases, leaving 6 bases not matched to a gene. This CDR3 spans 15 amino acids. Germline V gene data show CDR1 as SGHAT and CDR2 as FQNNGV.

This chain links TRBV4-1 with TRBJ2-5; 8 bases are shared with TRBD1. J gave up 3 bases and V 5 bases, and 5 bases lay outside the gene matches. The CDR3 consists of 14 residues. Germline-derived CDR1 and CDR2 are MGHRA and YSYEKL. DNA for the CDR3: TGCGCCAGCAGCACGCACAGGGGGGAAGAGACCCAGTACTTC. Its translation is CASSTHRGEETQYF.

V gene TRBV7-2 combines with J gene TRBJ2-7, with 14 bases matching TRBD2. The CDR3 is made up of 17 amino acids. The germline gives CDR1 SGHTA, CDR2 FQGNSA. The V gene end was trimmed by 3 bases and the J gene end by 6 bases; junction bases not matched to a gene: 10. CDR3 residues: CASSFRGLAGGNLEQYF. Here the CDR3 DNA reads TGTGCCAGCAGCTTCAGAGGACTAGCGGGAGGAAACCTCGAGCAGTACTTC.

This clonotype was seen only a few times. The chain couples TRBV12-3 or TRBV12-4 to TRBJ2-1; 9 nucleotides agree with TRBD2. CDR3 length: 14 amino acids. J was trimmed by 5 bases and V by 7 bases; bases with no gene match: 6. CDR3 nucleotide sequence: TGTGCCAGCAAGCGGGCTAGCGGGGACAATGAGCAGTTCTTC. Residues: CASKRASGDNEQFF.

DNA for the CDR3: TGTGCCAGCAGCTTAGAGCGCGGGGGAGTTATCTCTGGAAACACCATATATTTT. This gives the protein CASSLERGGVISGNTIYF. V gene TRBV11-2 combines with J gene TRBJ1-3; D is perhaps TRBD1 (5 bases). The V gene lost 0 bases and the J gene lost 0 bases, with 15 bases spanning the gap. In germline, CDR1 is SGHAT, CDR2 FQNNGV. This CDR3 has 18 residues.

The V call is TRBV28, the J call TRBJ2-3; 10 positions match TRBD2. CDR3 size: 14 residues. Germline loops: CDR1 MDHEN, CDR2 SYDVKM. V dropped 3 bases and J dropped 7; count of bases not matched to a gene: 4. CDR3 region: CASSLSGRVHTQYF. The CDR3 coding sequence is TGTGCCAGCAGTTTGAGCGGGAGGGTGCATACGCAGTATTTT.

This clonotype was recorded a few times. The chain's CDR3 is CASSQDPGQSNQPQHF. The DNA for the CDR3 is TGTGCCAGCAGCCAAGACCCGGGGCAGAGCAATCAGCCCCAGCATTTT. The chain uses TRBV4-2 and TRBJ1-5, with D perhaps TRBD1 (5 bases). From germline, CDR1 is LGHNA and CDR2 YNFKEQ. The CDR3 runs to 16 residues. The ends were cut back, 0 bases at V and 1 base at J, with 10 bases in the middle.

This chain uses TRBV7-9 with TRBJ2-3, with a weak D call TRBD2 (5 bases). CDR3 length: 14 amino acids. V was cut by 3 bases and J by 2 bases, with 9 bases left in between. From germline, CDR1 is SEHNR and CDR2 FQNEAQ (reference sequence). This CDR3 reads CASSFAGNTDTQYF. CDR3 sequence (DNA): TGTGCCAGCAGCTTCGCCGGGAACACAGATACGCAGTATTTT.

This clonotype was counted many times. V gene TRBV28 combines with J gene TRBJ1-3, with a weak D call TRBD1 (6 bases). V lost 6 bases and J lost 4, with 13 bases in between. This CDR3 contains 14 residues. Germline V gene data show CDR1 as MDHEN and CDR2 as SYDVKM. The CDR3 nucleotides are TGTGCCAGCAGCCCAACAGGGAGAGGAAACACCATATATTTT. Translation gives CASSPTGRGNTIYF.

The chain carries TRBV25-1 and TRBJ1-1; D is perhaps TRBD1 (5 bases). The CDR3 has 15 residues. Germline V CDR1 and CDR2: MGHDK, SYGVNS. The V end lost 3 bases, the J end lost 1 base, and 12 bases lay between the germline ends. CDR3 sequence (DNA): TGTGCCAGCAGTGAGGGTGGGGGGGGGAACACTGAAGCTTTCTTT. It yields the protein CASSEGGGGNTEAFF.

The chain links TRBV6-1 to TRBJ2-7; TRBD2 agrees at 11 bases. Per the germline V gene, CDR1 is MNHNS and CDR2 is SASEGT. The CDR3 consists of 17 residues. V was clipped by 6 bases and J by 0 bases; unmatched bases: 10. The CDR3 spells CASRNFPGTSGSYEQYF. The CDR3 region has the DNA TGTGCCAGCAGAAATTTTCCCGGGACTAGCGGCTCCTACGAGCAGTACTTC.

This clonotype came up a few times. This chain links TRBV27 with TRBJ2-5; weak D call: TRBD1 (5 bases). V was pared by 2 bases and J by 7 bases, with 14 bases between. The CDR3 extends over 14 amino acids. CDR1 MNHEY and CDR2 SMNVEV come from the germline V gene (reference sequence). The CDR3 sequence is CASSLGQGVGTQYF. In DNA, the CDR3 is TGTGCCAGCAGTTTAGGTCAAGGGGTGGGGACCCAGTACTTC.

This clonotype has more than one count but fewer than ten. This rearrangement joins TRBV7-9 to TRBJ2-1; perhaps D is TRBD1 or TRBD2 (5 bases each). V was clipped by 3 bases and J by 0 bases, with 12 bases between them. This CDR3 spans 16 amino acids. Germline CDR1 SEHNR, CDR2 FQNEAQ (reference sequence). DNA for the CDR3: TGTGCCAGCAGCTTCCACCGGGACCCCTCCTACAATGAGCAGTTCTTC. The encoded protein is CASSFHRDPSYNEQFF.